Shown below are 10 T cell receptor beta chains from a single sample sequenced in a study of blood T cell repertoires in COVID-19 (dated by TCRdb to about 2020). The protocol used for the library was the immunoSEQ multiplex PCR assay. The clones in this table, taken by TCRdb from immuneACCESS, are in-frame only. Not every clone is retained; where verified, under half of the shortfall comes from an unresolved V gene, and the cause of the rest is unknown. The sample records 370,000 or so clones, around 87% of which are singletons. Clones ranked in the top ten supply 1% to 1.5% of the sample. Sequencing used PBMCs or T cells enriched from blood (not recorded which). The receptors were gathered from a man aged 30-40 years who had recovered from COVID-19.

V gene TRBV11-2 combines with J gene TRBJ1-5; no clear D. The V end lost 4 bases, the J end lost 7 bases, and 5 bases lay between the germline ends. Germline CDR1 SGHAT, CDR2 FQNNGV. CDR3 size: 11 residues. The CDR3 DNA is TGTGCCAGCAGCTGTAAACAGCCCCAGCATTTT. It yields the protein CASSCKQPQHF.

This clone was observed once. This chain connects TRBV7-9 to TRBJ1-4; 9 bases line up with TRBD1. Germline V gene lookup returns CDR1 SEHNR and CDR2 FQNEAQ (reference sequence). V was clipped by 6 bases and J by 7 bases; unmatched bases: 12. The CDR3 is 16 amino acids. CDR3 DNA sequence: TGTGCCAGCAGATCCGGGACAGGGACATTAGGTGAAAAACTGTTTTTT. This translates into CASRSGTGTLGEKLFF.

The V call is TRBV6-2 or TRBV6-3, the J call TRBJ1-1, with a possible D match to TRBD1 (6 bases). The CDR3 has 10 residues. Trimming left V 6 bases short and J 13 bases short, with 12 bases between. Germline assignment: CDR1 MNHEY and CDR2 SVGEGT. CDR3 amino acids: CASSNYRVFF. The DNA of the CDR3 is TGTGCCAGCAGCAACTACAGGGTTTTCTTT.

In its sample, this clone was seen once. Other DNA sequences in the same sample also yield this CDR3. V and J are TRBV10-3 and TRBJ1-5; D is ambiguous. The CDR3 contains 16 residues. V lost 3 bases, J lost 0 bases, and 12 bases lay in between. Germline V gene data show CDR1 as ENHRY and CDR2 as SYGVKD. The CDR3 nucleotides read TGTGCCATCAGTGATGGCGGGAGGTATAGCAATCAGCCCCAGCATTTT. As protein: CAISDGGRYSNQPQHF.

For the CDR3, the DNA is TGTGCCAGCAGCCAGGGCCTGGGCAATCAGCCCCAGCATTTT. Protein sequence: CASSQGLGNQPQHF. The chain has TRBV6-5 and TRBJ1-5; D perhaps matches TRBD1 (5 bases). The germline gives CDR1 MNHEY, CDR2 SVGAGI. The CDR3 has 14 amino acids. Between the trimmed V and J ends, which lost 6 bases and 2 bases, there was a span of 11 bases.

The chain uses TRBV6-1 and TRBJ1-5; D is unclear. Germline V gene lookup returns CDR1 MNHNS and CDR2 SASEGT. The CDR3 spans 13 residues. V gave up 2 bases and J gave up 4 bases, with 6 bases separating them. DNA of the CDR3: TGTGCCAGCAGTGAAACATGGAATCAGCCCCAGCATTTT. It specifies CASSETWNQPQHF.

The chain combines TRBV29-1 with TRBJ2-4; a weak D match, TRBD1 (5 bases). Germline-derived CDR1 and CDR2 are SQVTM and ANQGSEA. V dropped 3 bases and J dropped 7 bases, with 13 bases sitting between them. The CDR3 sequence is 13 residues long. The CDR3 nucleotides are TGCAGCGTTGACAGGGTGGGTGGGAACATTCAGTACTTC. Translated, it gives CSVDRVGGNIQYF.

The CDR3 sequence: CASSIQKTGRFYGEQFF. In DNA, the CDR3 is TGTGCCAGTAGTATCCAGAAGACAGGGAGGTTCTACGGTGAGCAGTTCTTC. The rearrangement joins TRBV19 to TRBJ2-1; D is possibly TRBD1 (7 bases). The CDR3 runs 17 residues. Deletions cut 3 bases from V and 9 bases from J, with 24 bases between. CDR1 and CDR2 (germline): LNHDA, SQIVND (reference sequence).

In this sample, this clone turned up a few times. CDR3 sequence reads: CASSQNAGTNEKLFF. CDR3 coding DNA: TGTGCCAGCAGCCAAAATGCGGGGACTAATGAAAAACTGTTTTTT. This chain connects TRBV3-1 (or the pseudogene TRBV3-2) to TRBJ1-4; D is undetermined. This CDR3 contains 15 residues. Germline V CDR1 and CDR2: LGHDT, YNNKEL (reference sequence). V was clipped by 2 bases and J by 2 bases, with 9 bases between them.

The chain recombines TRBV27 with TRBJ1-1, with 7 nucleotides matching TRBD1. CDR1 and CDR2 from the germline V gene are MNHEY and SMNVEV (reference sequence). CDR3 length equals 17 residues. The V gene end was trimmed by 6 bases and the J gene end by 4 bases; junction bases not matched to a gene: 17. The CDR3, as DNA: TGTGCCAGCAGGCGTGACAGGGCGGGGGGATTGGGCACTGAAGCTTTCTTT. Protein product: CASRRDRAGGLGTEAFF.